The 20 T cell receptor beta chains presented below share a single source sample, sequenced in a study of CD8+ T cells in alopecia areata (dated by TCRdb to the late 2010s). Preparation of the library involved the immunoSEQ multiplex PCR assay. For TCR sequencing, RNA was extracted from every sample and reverse transcribed into cDNA to serve as template. As stored in TCRdb, this immuneACCESS dataset retains in-frame rearrangements with V and J assigned. A fraction of the clones does not appear; measured against another copy, unresolved V genes explain less than half of the discrepancy, and the remainder lacks a known reason. The sample records 120,000 or so clones, 60% to 65% of which are singletons. Around 5.7% of the sample rests with the top ten. The sample's time point, from its label and the paper: around 4 weeks on oral tofacitinib. The sample's treatment or condition label, decoded: oral pan-JAK inhibitor, 5-10 mg twice daily.

The sample in question was CD4+ T cells sorted from blood, obtained at week 4, from a patient treated with tofacitinib. The receptor source for this set is a human donor with alopecia areata.

V is TRBV11-1 and J is TRBJ1-1; D not resolved. Germline V gene sequence: CDR1 SGHAT, CDR2 FQDESV (reference sequence). V dropped 5 bases and J dropped 4 bases, with 8 bases sitting between them. The CDR3 is 12 residues long. The CDR3 reads CASSLHRTEAFF. Here the CDR3 DNA reads TGTGCCAGCAGCCTACACCGCACTGAAGCTTTCTTT.

The V and J genes are TRBV11-2 and TRBJ1-1, with unresolved D. The length of the CDR3 is 14 residues. Germline CDR1 SGHAT, CDR2 FQNNGV. The V and J ends lost 1 base and 3 bases respectively, with 9 bases between them. The CDR3 is CASSLAGRDTEAFF. The CDR3 region has the DNA TGTGCCAGCAGCTTAGCGGGGAGGGACACTGAAGCTTTCTTT.

This clone was detected a few times. The V and J genes are TRBV27 and TRBJ1-5; D not resolved. CDR3 length equals 13 residues. The V gene's germline CDR1 is MNHEY and CDR2 SMNVEV (reference sequence). The V end was cut by 2 bases, the J end by 2 bases, with 4 bases between. The CDR3 DNA reads as TGTGCCAGCAGTTTACGAGGCAATCAGCCCCAGCATTTT. It is translated as CASSLRGNQPQHF.

V and J are TRBV9 and TRBJ2-7; D is unresolved. Between the trimmed V and J ends, which lost 0 bases and 0 bases, there was a span of 7 bases. CDR1 and CDR2 (germline): SGDLS, YYNGEE. The CDR3 is 14 residues long. In DNA form, the CDR3 reads TGTGCCAGCAGCGTAGTAGCCGACTCCTACGAGCAGTACTTC. This sequence encodes CASSVVADSYEQYF.

CDR3 sequence (DNA): TGCGCCAGCAGCCAAAGTGGACAGGGCCTCTATGGCTACACCTTC. Amino acid sequence: CASSQSGQGLYGYTF. This rearrangement joins TRBV4-3 to TRBJ1-2, with 8 bases aligning to TRBD1. From germline, CDR1 is LGHNA and CDR2 YSLEER. J was trimmed by 4 bases and V by 2 bases; bases with no gene match: 6. The CDR3 totals 15 residues.

The rearrangement links TRBV7-2 to TRBJ2-7; D gene ambiguous. The germline V gene has CDR1 SGHTA and CDR2 FQGNSA. The CDR3 is 12 amino acids. V gave up 0 bases and J gave up 5 bases, with 5 bases separating them. The CDR3 here is CASSLALHEQYF. DNA of the CDR3: TGTGCCAGCAGCTTAGCGCTGCACGAGCAGTACTTC. Full variable domain (missing parts from reference TRBV7-2 and TRBJ2-7): GAGVSQSPSNKVTEKGKDVELRCDPISGHTALYWYRQSLGQGLEFLIYFQGNSAPDKSGLPSDRFSAERTGGSVSTLTIQRTQQEDSAVYLCASSLALHEQYFGPGTRLTVT.

This chain joins TRBV30 and TRBJ2-3; a possible D gene is TRBD2 (5 bases). Trimming cost V 1 base and J 5 bases, with 13 bases left between them. Germline V lookup: CDR1 GTSNPN, CDR2 SVGIG (reference sequence). The CDR3 runs to 14 residues. CDR3 region: CAWSALSRGDTQYF. CDR3 coding DNA: TGTGCCTGGAGTGCGTTATCTCGGGGAGATACGCAGTATTTT. The entire variable domain, with the rest obtained from reference TRBV30 and TRBJ2-3, is as follows: SQTIHQWPATLVQPVGSPLSLECTVEGTSNPNLYWYRQAAGRGLQLLFYSVGIGQISSEVPQNLSASRPQDRQFILSSKKLLLSDSGFYLCAWSALSRGDTQYFGPGTRLTVL.

The chain is built from TRBV5-1 and TRBJ2-3, with TRBD2 matching over 13 bases. V lost 4 bases to trimming and J lost 3 bases; unmatched junction nucleotides: 5. This CDR3 is 16 amino acids long. Germline CDR1 reads SGHRS; CDR2 reads YFSETQ. CDR3 in DNA: TGCGCCAGCAGCCCCGGACTAGCGGGAGATACAGATACGCAGTATTTT. It yields the protein CASSPGLAGDTDTQYF.

This chain joins TRBV4-3 and TRBJ1-2, with D unresolved. Trimming stripped 1 base from V and 0 bases from J, with 12 bases between. This CDR3 is 16 amino acids long. The germline gives CDR1 LGHNA, CDR2 YSLEER. The CDR3 region is CASSQVNGLTNYGYTF. DNA of the CDR3: TGCGCCAGCAGCCAAGTAAACGGCCTGACTAACTATGGCTACACCTTC.

Written as DNA, the CDR3 is TGTGCCAGCAGTGAATGGGACAGGGAGGGCAACACTGAAGCTTTCTTT. Its protein is CASSEWDREGNTEAFF. The J gene is TRBJ1-1, the V gene TRBV25-1; TRBD1 matches 9 bases. This CDR3 is built from 16 residues. The V and J ends lost 1 base and 2 bases, in that order; junction bases with no gene match: 5. Germline-derived CDR1 and CDR2 are MGHDK and SYGVNS.

This clone was counted between two and nine times. The chain combines TRBV19 with TRBJ1-6, with D perhaps matching TRBD1 (5 bases). The CDR3 runs 14 residues. Germline V CDR1 and CDR2: LNHDA, SQIVND (reference sequence). Trimming pared 3 bases from V and 9 bases from J, leaving 12 bases between. This chain's CDR3 is CASSIQGESSPLHF. DNA of the CDR3: TGTGCCAGTAGTATCCAGGGTGAAAGTTCACCCCTCCACTTT.

This clone was seen a single time. The rearrangement uses TRBV28 and TRBJ2-5; D unresolved. CDR3 length: 11 residues. The V gene lost 3 bases and the J gene lost 5 bases, with 4 bases spanning the gap. Germline CDR1 and CDR2: MDHEN and SYDVKM. For the CDR3, the DNA is TGTGCCAGCAGTTTTCGGGAGACCCAGTACTTC. It is translated as CASSFRETQYF.

The V call is TRBV15, the J call TRBJ2-5, with TRBD2 as a possible D gene (6 bases). CDR3 length: 16 residues. Trimming took off 0 bases at V and 4 bases at J, with 15 bases between the two ends. Germline V lookup: CDR1 LNHNV, CDR2 YYDKDF (reference sequence). This CDR3 reads CATSRDLERRGETQYF. Written as DNA, the CDR3 is TGTGCCACCAGCAGAGATCTGGAGCGGAGGGGAGAGACCCAGTACTTC. The full variable domain, its missing parts supplied by reference TRBV15 and TRBJ2-5, is DAMVIQNPRYQVTQFGKPVTLSCSQTLNHNVMYWYQQKSSQAPKLLFHYYDKDFNNEADTPDNFQSRRPNTSFCFLDIRSPGLGDTAMYLCATSRDLERRGETQYFGPGTRLLVL.

The J gene is TRBJ2-7, the V gene TRBV29-1; the match to TRBD1 covers 9 bases. J lost 7 bases, V lost 5 bases, and 3 bases had no gene match. This CDR3 contains 11 residues. Germline CDR1 reads SQVTM; CDR2 reads ANQGSEA. CDR3 residues: CSVNRGREQYF. CDR3 DNA: TGCAGCGTTAACAGGGGGCGTGAGCAGTACTTC.

The V gene is TRBV9, the J gene TRBJ2-1; TRBD2 matches 10 bases. Germline-derived CDR1 and CDR2 are SGDLS and YYNGEE. J gave up 12 bases and V 3 bases, and 3 bases lay outside the gene matches. The CDR3 spans 12 residues. In DNA form, the CDR3 reads TGTGCCAGCAGCGGGCGACTAGCGGGGCAGTTCTTC. Translated, it gives CASSGRLAGQFF. Combining the CDR3 with reference TRBV9 and TRBJ2-1 gives the whole variable domain DSGVTQTPKHLITATGQRVTLRCSPRSGDLSVYWYQQSLDQGLQFLIQYYNGEERAKGNILERFSAQQFPDLHSELNLSSLELGDSALYFCASSGRLAGQFFGPGTRLTVL.

V gene TRBV30 combines with J gene TRBJ1-2; TRBD1 matches 8 bases. The V segment lost 5 bases and the J segment 8 bases; nucleotides outside the gene matches: 16. CDR1 and CDR2 from the germline V gene are GTSNPN and SVGIG (reference sequence). The CDR3 runs 15 residues. CDR3 DNA sequence: TGTGCCTGGGGGCGAGGGACAGGCCGGGGTTCGGGCTACACCTTC. Protein: CAWGRGTGRGSGYTF.

The chain couples TRBV18 to TRBJ1-1; 9 nucleotides match TRBD1. The CDR3 has 15 residues. From germline, CDR1 is KGHSH and CDR2 LQKENI. J lost 2 bases, V lost 4 bases, and 5 bases had no gene match. Here the CDR3 DNA reads TGTGCCAGCTCACTGGGACAGGGCCCAAACACTGAAGCTTTCTTT. Residues: CASSLGQGPNTEAFF.

The rearrangement uses TRBV19 and TRBJ2-7; D is possibly TRBD1 (5 bases). In germline, CDR1 is LNHDA, CDR2 SQIVND (reference sequence). The CDR3 totals 13 residues. V lost 5 bases and J lost 2, with 10 bases in between. CDR3 loop: CASSARQPYEQYF. The DNA of the CDR3 is TGTGCCAGTAGTGCCCGACAGCCCTACGAGCAGTACTTC.

This chain uses TRBV4-3 with TRBJ1-5; D is possibly TRBD1 (5 bases). CDR3 length equals 15 residues. Germline V gene sequence: CDR1 LGHNA, CDR2 YSLEER. Trimming took 1 base from V and 5 from J, leaving 12 bases between them. CDR3 bases: TGCGCCAGCAGCCAAGTGGCCGGGGCCGATCAGCCCCAGCATTTT. It translates to CASSQVAGADQPQHF.

J is TRBJ2-7 and V is TRBV30, with 8 bases that match TRBD1. With V trimmed by 2 bases and J by 2 bases, 5 bases remained unmatched. Germline V CDR1 and CDR2: GTSNPN, SVGIG (reference sequence). This CDR3 comprises 14 residues. Written as DNA, the CDR3 is TGTGCCTGGAGTTCCGGGACAGGAACCTACGAGCAGTACTTC. Its protein product is CAWSSGTGTYEQYF.